A single T cell receptor beta chain is shown here with its context. Profiled with immunoSEQ multiplex PCR; TCRdb holds only in-frame clones, not every one. The sample contains under 300,000 clones, 86% of which appear only once. This sample is part of a study of blood T cell repertoires in COVID-19. Looking at the study overall: Italy, Spain and the United States were the sources of the convalescent and acute COVID-19 samples. Sources were T cells, B-cell-depleted T cells, or PBMCs; the material itself was cDNA or gDNA.

Recruited during active infection, patients (from Seattle) were subsequently followed longitudinally. Per germline, CDR1 SGHRS and CDR2 YFSETQ. Trimming removed 4 bases at V and 0 bases at J, with 17 bases between. The CDR3 is 17 amino acids. This rearrangement joins TRBV5-1 to TRBJ2-1, with unresolved D. The sequencing sample was made of peripheral blood. This TCR was sampled from a woman in her thirties with COVID-19, enrolled during active disease. CDR3 sequence reads: CASSPRPTTYSYNEQFF. CDR3 DNA: TGCGCCAGCAGCCCAAGGCCTACTACCTACTCCTACAATGAGCAGTTCTTC.